This T cell receptor (beta chain) was retrieved from a study of blood T cells in healthy people across ages. Notes on the study in general: Shifts in expanded clonotypes may have been confounded by donor CMV status, which was unknown.

The authors ran a second PCR of roughly 6 to 12 cycles using a sample-barcoded 5' primer and a J-beta primer mix. TCRdb re-derived calls from the 5' RACE reads in MiXCR, one entry per CDR3 protein. The sample lists about 1.8 million distinct CDR3 sequences, around half seen once, with approximately 2% in the top ten. Note on this clonotype: Its antigen is not identified.

The CDR3 is 13 residues long. V lost 0 bases, J lost 6 bases, and 9 bases lay in between. Germline-derived CDR1 and CDR2 are KGHSH and LQKENI. The rearrangement uses TRBV18 and TRBJ2-7, with D tentatively TRBD1 or TRBD2 (5 bases each). This receptor was identified in a woman aged 35 to 49 in good health. Sequenced input: blood. The CDR3 spells CASSPPGVSEQYF. As DNA, the CDR3 is TGTGCCAGCTCACCACCGGGGGTAAGCGAGCAGTACTTC.